Listed below are T cell receptor beta chains from one sample, sequenced in a study of blood T cell repertoires in COVID-19. Sequencing used immunoSEQ multiplex PCR; TCRdb keeps in-frame clones, though not all of them. The data show under 200,000 clones, under 90% seen once. The material sequenced was PBMCs or T cells enriched from blood (not recorded which). The receptors were gathered from a man between 45 and 60 years old who had recovered from COVID-19. CDR3s include the opening cysteine and the closing phenylalanine or tryptophan. D genes are given only for firm matches. For some rows the clone size is stated as once, few or many, or as a class when expanded; others skip it.

V gene: TRBV5-4
J gene: TRBJ1-4
D gene: -
clone size: -
CDR3 DNA: TGTGCCAGCAGCCTACGCGGAGGGGCCGCTAATGAAAAACTGTTTTTT
CDR3 protein: CASSLRGGAANEKLFF

V gene: TRBV7-2
J gene: TRBJ2-1
D gene: -
clone size: once
CDR3 DNA: TGTGCCAGCAGCTTACAAGGGGCCATCGGCAATGAGCAGTTCTTC
CDR3 protein: CASSLQGAIGNEQFF

V gene: TRBV4-1
J gene: TRBJ1-1
D gene: -
clone size: once
CDR3 DNA: TGCGCCAGCAGCCAAGAGGGGGGATGGTCGTCTGAAGCTTTCTTT
CDR3 protein: CASSQEGGWSSEAFF

V gene: TRBV9
J gene: TRBJ2-2
D gene: -
clone size: -
CDR3 DNA: TGTGCCAGCAGCCCGAGAGAGGGGAGGCGGAACACCGGGGAGCTGTTTTTT
CDR3 protein: CASSPREGRRNTGELFF

V gene: TRBV15
J gene: TRBJ1-5
D gene: TRBD1
clone size: -
CDR3 DNA: TGTGCCACCAGCAGCACCGGGACAGTTCAGCCCCAGCATTTT
CDR3 protein: CATSSTGTVQPQHF

V gene: TRBV28
J gene: TRBJ2-7
D gene: -
clone size: -
CDR3 DNA: TGTGCCAGCAGTTCCACGGGACTCGACTACGAGCAGTACTTC
CDR3 protein: CASSSTGLDYEQYF

V gene: TRBV10-3
J gene: TRBJ1-2
D gene: TRBD1
clone size: -
CDR3 DNA: TGTGCCGTAGGACAGGGGGCAATCTATGGCTACACCTTC
CDR3 protein: CAVGQGAIYGYTF

V gene: TRBV21-1
J gene: TRBJ1-2
D gene: -
clone size: -
CDR3 DNA: TGTGCCAGTTGCCTACCTTTCACCTCGAACTATGGCTACACCTTC
CDR3 protein: CASCLPFTSNYGYTF

V gene: TRBV5-6
J gene: TRBJ2-7
D gene: -
clone size: -
CDR3 DNA: TGTGCCAGCAGTTCCCTTTACGAGCAGTACTTC
CDR3 protein: CASSSLYEQYF

V gene: TRBV7-3
J gene: TRBJ2-1
D gene: TRBD2
clone size: -
CDR3 DNA: TGTGCCAGCAGCCCTACTAGCGGGGACTACAATGAGCAGTTCTTC
CDR3 protein: CASSPTSGDYNEQFF

V gene: TRBV28
J gene: TRBJ1-3
D gene: TRBD1
clone size: once
CDR3 DNA: TGTGCCAGCAGTGCAGGGACAGGCTCTGGAAACACCATATATTTT
CDR3 protein: CASSAGTGSGNTIYF

V gene: TRBV10-3
J gene: TRBJ1-5
D gene: -
clone size: -
CDR3 DNA: TGTGCCATCAGTGAACTACAGGGAAGCAATCAGCCCCAGCATTTT
CDR3 protein: CAISELQGSNQPQHF

V gene: TRBV12-3/TRBV12-4
J gene: TRBJ1-2
D gene: -
clone size: -
CDR3 DNA: TGTGCCAGCAGTTTTACAGCTAACTATGGCTACACCTTC
CDR3 protein: CASSFTANYGYTF

V gene: TRBV3-1/TRBV3-2
J gene: TRBJ2-7
D gene: TRBD2
clone size: -
CDR3 DNA: TGTGCCAGCAGCCAGGCGGGGGGGTTGGACGAGCAGTACTTC
CDR3 protein: CASSQAGGLDEQYF

V gene: TRBV5-6
J gene: TRBJ1-4
D gene: TRBD1
clone size: -
CDR3 DNA: TGTGCCAGCAGCCAGATGACAGGGAATAAGGGAAATGAAAAACTGTTTTTT
CDR3 protein: CASSQMTGNKGNEKLFF

V gene: TRBV11-2
J gene: TRBJ2-7
D gene: -
clone size: few
CDR3 DNA: TGTGCCAGCAGCTTCCTCTTGGAGGAATCGGAGCAGTACTTC
CDR3 protein: CASSFLLEESEQYF